The entry that follows covers one TCR beta chain sequence. The record originates from a study of technical replicates of blood from a handful of donors. Sequencing used immunoSEQ multiplex PCR; TCRdb keeps in-frame clones, though not all of them. This sample has over 50,000 clones; approximately 97% occur once, and the top ten carry around 0.19%. V was pared by 5 bases and J by 6 bases, with 10 bases between. This CDR3 has 11 residues. The germline V gene encodes CDR1 DFQATT and CDR2 SNEGSKA (reference sequence). What was sequenced was T cells isolated from PBMCs. The sequence was obtained from a human donor in good health. The rearrangement joins TRBV20-1 to TRBJ1-1; the D is unclear. The CDR3, as DNA: TGCAGTGCTCCACTCGTAGCTGAAGCTTTCTTT. This gives the protein CSAPLVAEAFF.